The 32 T cell receptor beta chains below come from one sample, sequenced in a study of blood T cell repertoires in COVID-19. Generated by immunoSEQ multiplex PCR, the TCRdb table keeps only in-frame clones and is missing some. The data hold about 76,000 clones, with approximately 80% observed a single time. The source material was peripheral blood. The receptors derive from a human donor in a cohort sampled during active COVID-19.

The chain uses TRBV7-2 and TRBJ2-6; TRBD2 aligns across 7 bases. V lost 4 bases and J lost 0; bases outside the gene matches: 9. CDR3 length: 18 amino acids. Germline CDR1 and CDR2: SGHTA and FQGNSA. CDR3 DNA: TGTGCCAGCAGCTATGGGGGAGGGACCAACTCTGGGGCCAACGTCCTGACTTTC. Protein sequence: CASSYGGGTNSGANVLTF.

The CDR3 coding sequence is TGTGCCAGCAGTTTTAACCCGGGACAGGGAAATTCACCCCTCCACTTT. Translation gives CASSFNPGQGNSPLHF. V gene TRBV28 combines with J gene TRBJ1-6, with 9 bases that match TRBD1. V lost 3 bases to trimming and J lost 7 bases; unmatched junction nucleotides: 7. In germline, CDR1 is MDHEN, CDR2 SYDVKM. The CDR3 runs to 16 residues.

The chain joins TRBV19 to TRBJ1-1; TRBD1 agrees at 8 bases. The CDR3 covers 15 residues. V dropped 6 bases and J dropped 4; count of bases not matched to a gene: 10. The germline CDR1 and CDR2 sequences are LNHDA and SQIVND (reference sequence). The CDR3 nucleotides are TGTGCCAGTAGGGAATTCGGACAGGGAGGCACTGAAGCTTTCTTT. It yields the protein CASREFGQGGTEAFF.

The gene calls are TRBV12-3 or TRBV12-4 and TRBJ2-3, with D unresolved. V shed 7 bases and J shed 2 bases, with 7 bases lying between them. The CDR3 contains 12 residues. The CDR3 DNA sequence: TGTGCCAGCATGGCGGCCACAGATACGCAGTATTTT. It specifies CASMAATDTQYF.

CDR3 in DNA: TGTGCCACCAGCAGAGATGCGGGCAGCCCCAGGGGGACTGAAGCTTTCTTT. Translating gives CATSRDAGSPRGTEAFF. The chain couples TRBV15 to TRBJ1-1; 7 bases agree with TRBD1. The CDR3 runs 17 residues. V lost 0 bases, J lost 5 bases, and 12 bases stayed unmatched. Germline V gene lookup returns CDR1 LNHNV and CDR2 YYDKDF (reference sequence).

The chain links TRBV11-2 to TRBJ1-6; D is ambiguous. V was trimmed by 3 bases and J by 3 bases, leaving 9 bases between them. The CDR3 spans 15 residues. From germline, CDR1 is SGHAT and CDR2 FQNNGV. CDR3 sequence (DNA): TGTGCCAGCAGCTTCGGAGGGAACTATAATTCACCCCTCCACTTT. This translates into CASSFGGNYNSPLHF.

A remark on this clone: The same CDR3 is also encoded by other DNA sequences in this sample. J is TRBJ1-1 and V is TRBV18; D unresolved. This CDR3 has 12 amino acids. Germline V gene sequence: CDR1 KGHSH, CDR2 LQKENI. V dropped 3 bases and J dropped 5 bases, with 7 bases sitting between them. The CDR3, as DNA: TGTGCCAGCTCACCGGCCGGGACTGAAGCTTTCTTT. This translates into CASSPAGTEAFF.

The chain couples TRBV11-1 to TRBJ1-3, with 9 nucleotides matching TRBD1. This CDR3 is built from 16 residues. V dropped 3 bases and J dropped 0; count of bases not matched to a gene: 3. Germline CDR1 is SGHAT and CDR2 is FQDESV (reference sequence). Written as DNA, the CDR3 is TGTGCCAGCAGCTTTCAACAGGGGGCCTCTGGAAACACCATATATTTT. Its protein is CASSFQQGASGNTIYF.

A few counts support this clone. The chain carries TRBV28 and TRBJ1-2; the D is unclear. Trimming shortened V by 8 bases and J by 1 base, and 17 bases separated the two germline ends. CDR1 is MDHEN and CDR2 is SYDVKM in the germline V gene. This CDR3 has 15 amino acids. CDR3 residues: CASGTPGEGNYGYTF. The CDR3 bases are TGTGCCAGCGGAACCCCGGGAGAGGGTAACTATGGCTACACCTTC.

V is TRBV7-6 and J is TRBJ2-5; 10 bases are shared with TRBD1. In germline, CDR1 is SGHVS, CDR2 FNYEAQ. The CDR3 extends over 15 amino acids. V shed 5 bases and J 0 bases; nucleotides not matched to a gene: 3. Here the CDR3 reads CASSRDRGYQETQYF. The CDR3 bases are TGTGCCAGCAGCCGGGACAGGGGCTACCAAGAGACCCAGTACTTC.

CDR3 protein: CASSTLSYSGANVLTF. CDR3 DNA: TGTGCCAGTTCAACGCTCTCCTACTCTGGGGCCAACGTCCTGACTTTC. The genes are TRBV19 and TRBJ2-6; D gene unclear. The CDR3 loop spans 16 amino acids. Germline CDR1 and CDR2: LNHDA and SQIVND (reference sequence). V lost 8 bases to trimming and J lost 0 bases, with 14 bases between them.

The rearrangement uses TRBV10-3 and TRBJ2-1; 13 nucleotides match TRBD2. The trim removed 4 bases at V and 2 bases at J, leaving 11 bases unmatched. This CDR3 has 19 residues. The germline gives CDR1 ENHRY, CDR2 SYGVKD. The CDR3, as DNA: TGTGCCATCAGTGGGAGGACTAGCGGGAGCCAAGGCACCTACAATGAGCAGTTCTTC. This sequence encodes CAISGRTSGSQGTYNEQFF.

V gene TRBV5-1 combines with J gene TRBJ1-4; 9 bases align to TRBD1. The CDR3 spans 15 residues. The V segment lost 4 bases and the J segment 7 bases; nucleotides outside the gene matches: 8. Per the germline V gene, CDR1 is SGHRS and CDR2 is YFSETQ. In nucleotides, the CDR3 is TGCGCCAGCAGCCCCGGACAGGGGAGTAGTGAAAAACTGTTTTTT. Amino acids: CASSPGQGSSEKLFF.

The chain combines TRBV6-6 with TRBJ2-2, with D possibly TRBD2 on 5 matching bases. This CDR3 is 14 amino acids long. V lost 7 bases and J 0 bases, leaving 9 bases between the germline ends. Germline values: CDR1 MNHNY, CDR2 SVGAGI (reference sequence). The CDR3 DNA follows: TGTGCCAGCACAGCTAGCCCGAACACCGGGGAGCTGTTTTTT. Protein: CASTASPNTGELFF.

The V and J genes are TRBV12-5 and TRBJ2-7, with 12 bases identical to TRBD1. With V trimmed by 7 bases and J by 7 bases, 11 bases remained unmatched. Germline V gives CDR1 LGHNT, CDR2 FRNRAP. This CDR3 region has 15 residues. CDR3 nucleotides: TGTGCTAGTGCCCAGCAGGGACAGGGGGCTGAAGAGCAGTACTTC. It specifies CASAQQGQGAEEQYF.

The chain recombines TRBV7-9 with TRBJ2-7, with TRBD1 matching over 7 bases. V trimming: 0 bases; J trimming: 3 bases; junction bases outside the gene matches: 2. This CDR3 is built from 14 residues. Per the germline V gene, CDR1 is SEHNR and CDR2 is FQNEAQ (reference sequence). The CDR3, as DNA: TGTGCCAGCAGCTTAGCCCGGGACAGCTACGAGCAGTACTTC. This encodes CASSLARDSYEQYF.

This clone was recorded once. The CDR3 nucleotides read TGTGCCAGCAGTTTACCGGACTGGGGTAATGAAAAACTGTTTTTT. It specifies CASSLPDWGNEKLFF. V usage is TRBV28 and J usage is TRBJ1-4; no clear D. The CDR3 has 15 residues. V was trimmed by 2 bases and J by 4 bases, leaving 11 bases between them. Germline values: CDR1 MDHEN, CDR2 SYDVKM.

V gene TRBV27 combines with J gene TRBJ2-7, with a tentative D call TRBD1 (6 bases). The CDR3 has 14 residues. Germline CDR1 and CDR2: MNHEY and SMNVEV (reference sequence). Between the trimmed V and J ends, which lost 7 bases and 1 base, there was a span of 14 bases. DNA for the CDR3: TGTGCCAGCATCAAAACAGGGAATTCCTACGAGCAGTACTTC. It specifies CASIKTGNSYEQYF.

The chain links TRBV18 to TRBJ2-5; 8 nucleotides agree with TRBD1. Looked up from germline, CDR1 is KGHSH and CDR2 is LQKENI. The CDR3 sequence is 16 residues long. V lost 5 bases, J lost 7 bases, and 15 bases stayed unmatched. CDR3 nucleotides: TGTGCCAGCTCATCTCAAGGGACAGGACCTTCGTGGACCCAGTACTTC. Protein sequence: CASSSQGTGPSWTQYF.

This chain links TRBV29-1 with TRBJ2-7; 9 bases agree with TRBD1. Unmatched junction bases numbered 5, after V lost 3 bases and J lost 5 bases. This CDR3 has 13 amino acids. From germline, CDR1 is SQVTM and CDR2 ANQGSEA. The CDR3 is CSVEGQGLNEQYF. Written as DNA, the CDR3 is TGCAGCGTTGAGGGACAGGGCCTCAACGAGCAGTACTTC.

The V call is TRBV6-4, the J call TRBJ1-5, with D possibly matching TRBD1 (5 bases). Germline CDR1 MRHNA, CDR2 SNTAGT. The CDR3 has 13 residues. Deletions cut 9 bases from V and 4 bases from J, with 13 bases between. The CDR3, as DNA: TGTGCCAGTTGGGCGGGGACTAATCAGCCCCAGCATTTT. It is translated as CASWAGTNQPQHF.

V is TRBV27 and J is TRBJ2-6, with D perhaps matching TRBD1 (5 bases). V was cut by 0 bases and J by 0 bases, with 12 bases left in between. The germline CDR1 and CDR2 sequences are MNHEY and SMNVEV (reference sequence). The CDR3 runs 18 residues. In nucleotides, the CDR3 is TGTGCCAGCAGTTTATCGGTGACAGAGATCTCTGGGGCCAACGTCCTGACTTTC. Protein: CASSLSVTEISGANVLTF.

This clone was observed at least ten times. The V gene is TRBV11-2, the J gene TRBJ1-6; TRBD1 might be the D (6 bases). The germline CDR1 and CDR2 sequences are SGHAT and FQNNGV. V lost 1 base and J lost 8, with 9 bases in between. The CDR3 loop spans 14 amino acids. The CDR3 sequence: CASSLAGGYSPLHF. CDR3 nucleotides: TGTGCCAGCAGCTTAGCGGGGGGCTATTCACCCCTCCACTTT.

The chain has TRBV15 and TRBJ2-1; TRBD2 agrees at 9 bases. CDR3 length equals 15 residues. V lost 4 bases and J lost 5; bases outside the gene matches: 6. Germline assignment: CDR1 LNHNV and CDR2 YYDKDF (reference sequence). DNA for the CDR3: TGTGCCACCAGCACCGCGGGAGGGAAGAACAATGAGCAGTTCTTC. It codes for CATSTAGGKNNEQFF. Full variable domain (missing parts from reference TRBV15 and TRBJ2-1): DAMVIQNPRYQVTQFGKPVTLSCSQTLNHNVMYWYQQKSSQAPKLLFHYYDKDFNNEADTPDNFQSRRPNTSFCFLDIRSPGLGDTAMYLCATSTAGGKNNEQFFGPGTRLTVL.

The chain joins TRBV27 to TRBJ2-5; 9 bases map to TRBD2. Germline V gives CDR1 MNHEY, CDR2 SMNVEV (reference sequence). This CDR3 region has 15 residues. V was pared by 7 bases and J by 5 bases, with 11 bases of the junction left unmatched. CDR3: CASNSVAGAAETQYF. In nucleotides, the CDR3 is TGTGCCAGCAACTCTGTAGCGGGAGCAGCGGAGACCCAGTACTTC.

J is TRBJ2-4 and V is TRBV27, with D possibly TRBD2 on 6 matching bases. CDR1 and CDR2 from the germline V gene are MNHEY and SMNVEV (reference sequence). This CDR3 has 15 residues. V was cut by 3 bases and J by 4 bases, with 13 bases left in between. CDR3 sequence: CASSFDGGVKNIQYF. CDR3 in DNA: TGTGCCAGCAGTTTCGACGGGGGAGTGAAAAACATTCAGTACTTC.

J is TRBJ2-5 and V is TRBV3-1 (or the pseudogene TRBV3-2), with a weak D call TRBD1 (6 bases). The CDR3 runs 14 residues. Looked up from germline, CDR1 is LGHDT and CDR2 is YNNKEL (reference sequence). The ends were cut back, 0 bases at V and 7 bases at J, with 12 bases in the middle. In DNA form, the CDR3 reads TGTGCCAGCAGCCAAGACAGGGGCTACGGGACCCAGTACTTC. Translating it yields CASSQDRGYGTQYF.

The chain employs TRBV11-3 and TRBJ2-5; 7 bases agree with TRBD1. CDR1 and CDR2 (germline): SGHNT, YENEEA. CDR3 length equals 14 residues. V lost 5 bases, J lost 1 base, and 4 bases stayed unmatched. Here the CDR3 DNA reads TGTGCCAGCAGCAAACGACAGGGCCAAGAGACCCAGTACTTC. It translates to CASSKRQGQETQYF.

This clone occurred once. The DNA for the CDR3 is TGTGCCAGCTCACCAGGGACAGAGAATAACTATGGCTACACCTTC. It encodes CASSPGTENNYGYTF. The V call is TRBV18, the J call TRBJ1-2; TRBD1 matches 7 bases. The trim removed 2 bases at V and 1 base at J, leaving 4 bases unmatched. This CDR3 spans 15 amino acids. CDR1 KGHSH and CDR2 LQKENI come from the germline V gene.

The chain couples TRBV7-9 to TRBJ1-1; 8 nucleotides agree with TRBD1. Looked up from germline, CDR1 is SEHNR and CDR2 is FQNEAQ (reference sequence). This CDR3 comprises 15 residues. The J segment lost 4 bases and the V segment lost 3 bases, leaving 7 bases of the junction unmatched. CDR3 DNA sequence: TGTGCCAGCAGCTTGCCCGCAGGGGGCATCACTGAAGCTTTCTTT. Translation gives CASSLPAGGITEAFF. The full variable domain, completed using reference TRBV7-9 and TRBJ1-1, is DTGVSQNPRHKITKRGQNVTFRCDPISEHNRLYWYRQTLGQGPEFLTYFQNEAQLEKSRLLSDRFSAERPKGSFSTLEIQRTEQGDSAMYLCASSLPAGGITEAFFGQGTRLTVV.

This clone was observed a handful of times. The chain is built from TRBV7-8 and TRBJ2-5; 9 bases line up with TRBD1. The CDR3 runs to 14 residues. The V gene end was trimmed by 8 bases and the J gene end by 3 bases; junction bases not matched to a gene: 7. Germline CDR1 reads SGHVS; CDR2 reads FQNEAQ. The chain's CDR3 is CASSRDREEETQYF. The CDR3 DNA reads as TGTGCCAGCTCCCGGGACAGGGAAGAAGAGACCCAGTACTTC.

The chain links TRBV6-5 to TRBJ1-1, with D tentatively TRBD1 (6 bases). This CDR3 is built from 12 residues. CDR1 and CDR2 (germline): MNHEY, SVGAGI. Trimming shortened V by 8 bases and J by 2 bases, and 9 bases separated the two germline ends. The CDR3 spells CASGTINTEAFF. Written as DNA, the CDR3 is TGTGCCAGCGGGACAATAAACACTGAAGCTTTCTTT.